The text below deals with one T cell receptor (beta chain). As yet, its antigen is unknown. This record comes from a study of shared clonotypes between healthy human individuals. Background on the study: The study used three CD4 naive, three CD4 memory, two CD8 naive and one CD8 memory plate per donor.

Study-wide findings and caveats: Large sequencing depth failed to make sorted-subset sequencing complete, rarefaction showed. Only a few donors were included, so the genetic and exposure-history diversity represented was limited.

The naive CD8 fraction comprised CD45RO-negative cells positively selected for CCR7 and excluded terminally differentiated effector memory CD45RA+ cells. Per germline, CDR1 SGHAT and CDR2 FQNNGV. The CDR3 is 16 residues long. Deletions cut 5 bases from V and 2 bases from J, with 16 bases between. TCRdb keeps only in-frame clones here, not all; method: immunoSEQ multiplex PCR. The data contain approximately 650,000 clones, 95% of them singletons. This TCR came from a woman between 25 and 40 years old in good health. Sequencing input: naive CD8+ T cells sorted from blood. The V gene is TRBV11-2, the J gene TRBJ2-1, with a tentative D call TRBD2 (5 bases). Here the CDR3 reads CASSPVGVFTYNEQFF. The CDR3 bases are TGTGCCAGCAGCCCGGTGGGAGTATTCACCTACAATGAGCAGTTCTTC.